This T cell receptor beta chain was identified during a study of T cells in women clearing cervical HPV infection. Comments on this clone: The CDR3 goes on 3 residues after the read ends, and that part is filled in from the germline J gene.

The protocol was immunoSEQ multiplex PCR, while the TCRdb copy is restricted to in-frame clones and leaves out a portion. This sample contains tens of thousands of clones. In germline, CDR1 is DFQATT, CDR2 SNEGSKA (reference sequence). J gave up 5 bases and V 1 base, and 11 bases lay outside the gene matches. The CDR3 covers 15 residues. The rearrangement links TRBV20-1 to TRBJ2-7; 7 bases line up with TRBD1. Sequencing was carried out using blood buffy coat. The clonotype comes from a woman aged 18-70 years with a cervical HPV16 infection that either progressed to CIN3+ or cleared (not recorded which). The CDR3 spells CSARGFEGAVHEQYF. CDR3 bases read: TGCAGTGCTAGAGGTTTTGAGGGGGCGGTCCACGAG.